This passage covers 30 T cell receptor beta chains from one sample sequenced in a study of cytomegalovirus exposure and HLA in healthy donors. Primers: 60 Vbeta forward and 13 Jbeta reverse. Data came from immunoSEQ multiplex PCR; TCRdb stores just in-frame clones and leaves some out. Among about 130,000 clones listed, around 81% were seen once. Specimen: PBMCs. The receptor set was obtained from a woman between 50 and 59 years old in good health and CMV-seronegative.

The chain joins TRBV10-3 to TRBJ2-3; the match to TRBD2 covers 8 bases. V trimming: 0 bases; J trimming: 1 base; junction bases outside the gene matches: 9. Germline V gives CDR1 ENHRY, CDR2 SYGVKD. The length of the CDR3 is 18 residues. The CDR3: CAISESASGRFGTDTQYF. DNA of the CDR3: TGTGCCATCAGTGAGTCAGCCAGCGGGAGATTCGGCACAGATACGCAGTATTTT.

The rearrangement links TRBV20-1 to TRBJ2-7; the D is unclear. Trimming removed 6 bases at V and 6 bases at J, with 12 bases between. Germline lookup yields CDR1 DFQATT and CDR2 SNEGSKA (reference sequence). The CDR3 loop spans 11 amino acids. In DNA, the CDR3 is TGCAGTGCCCCTTTAGCCTCCGAGCAGTACTTC. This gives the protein CSAPLASEQYF.

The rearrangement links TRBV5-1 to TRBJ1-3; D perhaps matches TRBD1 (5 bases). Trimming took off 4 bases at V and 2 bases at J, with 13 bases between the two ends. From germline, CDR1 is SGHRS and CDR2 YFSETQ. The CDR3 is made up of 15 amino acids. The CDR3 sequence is CASSPGGTTGNTIYF. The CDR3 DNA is TGCGCCAGCAGCCCCGGGGGGACGACTGGAAACACCATATATTTT.

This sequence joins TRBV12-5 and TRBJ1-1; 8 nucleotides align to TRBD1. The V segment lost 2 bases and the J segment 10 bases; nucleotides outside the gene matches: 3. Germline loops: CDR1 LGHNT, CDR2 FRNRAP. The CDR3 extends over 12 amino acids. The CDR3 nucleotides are TGTGCTAGTGGTTTGCAGGGGGCGAGAGCTTTCTTT. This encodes CASGLQGARAFF.

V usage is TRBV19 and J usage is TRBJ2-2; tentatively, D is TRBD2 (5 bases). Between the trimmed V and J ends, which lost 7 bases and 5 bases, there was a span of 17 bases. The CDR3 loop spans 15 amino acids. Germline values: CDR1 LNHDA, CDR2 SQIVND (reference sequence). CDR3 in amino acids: CASTLVGVQTGELFF. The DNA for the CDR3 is TGTGCCAGTACCCTTGTCGGGGTTCAAACCGGGGAGCTGTTTTTT.

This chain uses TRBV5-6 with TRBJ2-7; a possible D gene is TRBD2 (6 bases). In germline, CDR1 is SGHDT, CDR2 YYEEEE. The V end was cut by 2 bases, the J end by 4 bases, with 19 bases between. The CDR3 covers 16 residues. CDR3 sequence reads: CASSLFRREASYEQYV. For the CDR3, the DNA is TGTGCCAGCAGCTTATTTCGCAGGGAGGCCTCTTACGAGCAGTACGTC.

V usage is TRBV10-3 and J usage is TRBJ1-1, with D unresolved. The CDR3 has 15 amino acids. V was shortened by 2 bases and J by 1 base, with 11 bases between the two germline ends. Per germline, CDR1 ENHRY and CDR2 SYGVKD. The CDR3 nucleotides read TGTGCCATCAGTGAGGGTGAGGGTTCGAACACTGAAGCTTTCTTT. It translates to CAISEGEGSNTEAFF.

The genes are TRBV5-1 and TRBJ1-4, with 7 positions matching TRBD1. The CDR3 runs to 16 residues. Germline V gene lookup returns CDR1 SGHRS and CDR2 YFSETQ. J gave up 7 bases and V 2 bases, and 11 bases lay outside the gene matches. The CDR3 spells CASSFIRGGKVEKLFF. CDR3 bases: TGCGCCAGCAGCTTCATCAGAGGGGGCAAGGTTGAAAAACTGTTTTTT.

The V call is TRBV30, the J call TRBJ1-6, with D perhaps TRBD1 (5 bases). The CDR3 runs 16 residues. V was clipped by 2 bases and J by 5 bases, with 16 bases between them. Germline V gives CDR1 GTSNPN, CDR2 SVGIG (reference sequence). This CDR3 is CAWSLSGAGNNSPLHF. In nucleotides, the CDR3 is TGTGCCTGGAGTCTTAGCGGGGCTGGAAATAATTCACCCCTCCACTTT.

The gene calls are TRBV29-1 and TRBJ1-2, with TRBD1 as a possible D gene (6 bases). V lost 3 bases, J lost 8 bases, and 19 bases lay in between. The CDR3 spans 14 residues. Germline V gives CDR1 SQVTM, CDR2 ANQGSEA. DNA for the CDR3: TGCAGCGTTGACACCACAGGGCCCTCCGGCGGCTACACCTTC. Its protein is CSVDTTGPSGGYTF.

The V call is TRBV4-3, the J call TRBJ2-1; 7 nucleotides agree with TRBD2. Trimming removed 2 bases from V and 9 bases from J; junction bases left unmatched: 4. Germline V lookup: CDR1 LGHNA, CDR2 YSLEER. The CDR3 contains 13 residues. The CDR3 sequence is CASSQIQRGEQFF. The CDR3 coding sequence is TGCGCCAGCAGCCAAATCCAGCGGGGTGAGCAGTTCTTC.

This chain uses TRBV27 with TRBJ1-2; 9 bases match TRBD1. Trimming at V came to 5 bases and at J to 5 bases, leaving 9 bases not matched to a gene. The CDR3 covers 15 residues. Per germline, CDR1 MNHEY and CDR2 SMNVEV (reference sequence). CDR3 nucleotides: TGTGCCAGCAGTCCTCTTATTGACAGGGGGTATGGCTACACCTTC. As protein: CASSPLIDRGYGYTF.

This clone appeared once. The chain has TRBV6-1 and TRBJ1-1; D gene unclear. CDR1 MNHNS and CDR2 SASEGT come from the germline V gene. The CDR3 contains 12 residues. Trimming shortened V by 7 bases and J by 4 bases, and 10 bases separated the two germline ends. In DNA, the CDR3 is TGTGCCAGCAAAAGAGATACCACTGAAGCTTTCTTT. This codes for CASKRDTTEAFF.

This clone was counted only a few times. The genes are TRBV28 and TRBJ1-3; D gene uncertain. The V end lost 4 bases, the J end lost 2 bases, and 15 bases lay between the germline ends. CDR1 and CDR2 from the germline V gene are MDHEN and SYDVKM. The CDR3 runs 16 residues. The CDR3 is CASSSALQLTGNTIYF. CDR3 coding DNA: TGTGCCAGCAGTTCCGCGTTGCAATTGACTGGAAACACCATATATTTT. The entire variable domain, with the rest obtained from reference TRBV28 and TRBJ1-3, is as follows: DVKVTQSSRYLVKRTGEKVFLECVQDMDHENMFWYRQDPGLGLRLIYFSYDVKMKEKGDIPEGYSVSREKKERFSLILESASTNQTSMYLCASSSALQLTGNTIYFGEGSWLTVV.

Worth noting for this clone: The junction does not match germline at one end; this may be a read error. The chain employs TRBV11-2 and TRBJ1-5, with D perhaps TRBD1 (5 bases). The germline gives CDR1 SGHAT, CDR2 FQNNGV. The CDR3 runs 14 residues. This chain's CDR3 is CASSRRGLHQPQNF. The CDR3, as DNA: TGTGCCAGCAGCCGGCGGGGACTCCATCAGCCCCAGAATTTT.

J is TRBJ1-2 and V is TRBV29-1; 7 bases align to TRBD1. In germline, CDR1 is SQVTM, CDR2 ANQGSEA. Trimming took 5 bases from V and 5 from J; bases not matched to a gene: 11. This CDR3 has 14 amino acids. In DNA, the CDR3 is TGCAGCGTTCAACAGGGGAATTTGAAGTATGGCTACACCTTC. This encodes CSVQQGNLKYGYTF.

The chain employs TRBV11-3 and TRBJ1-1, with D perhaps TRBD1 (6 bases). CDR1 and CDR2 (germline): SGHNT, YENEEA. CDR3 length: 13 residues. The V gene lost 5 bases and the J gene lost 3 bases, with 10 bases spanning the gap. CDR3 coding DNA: TGTGCCAGCAGCAAGACAGGCGACACTGAAGCTTTCTTT. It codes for CASSKTGDTEAFF.

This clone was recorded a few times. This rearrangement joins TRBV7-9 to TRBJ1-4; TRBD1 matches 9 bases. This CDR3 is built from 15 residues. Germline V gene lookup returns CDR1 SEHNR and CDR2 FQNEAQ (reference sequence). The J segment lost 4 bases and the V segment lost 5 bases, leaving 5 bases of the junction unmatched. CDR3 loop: CASSPLGQGNEKLFF. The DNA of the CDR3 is TGTGCCAGCAGCCCCCTGGGACAGGGTAATGAAAAACTGTTTTTT.

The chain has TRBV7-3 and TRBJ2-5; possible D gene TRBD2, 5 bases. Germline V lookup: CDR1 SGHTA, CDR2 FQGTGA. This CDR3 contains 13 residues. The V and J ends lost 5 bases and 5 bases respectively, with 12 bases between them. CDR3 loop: CASSRILGETQYF. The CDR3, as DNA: TGTGCCAGCAGCCGAATACTAGGGGAGACCCAGTACTTC.

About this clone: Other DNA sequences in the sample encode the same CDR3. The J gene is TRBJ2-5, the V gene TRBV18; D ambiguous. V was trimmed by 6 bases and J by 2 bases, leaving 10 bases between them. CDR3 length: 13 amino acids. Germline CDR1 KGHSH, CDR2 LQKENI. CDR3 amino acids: CASSLGLQETQYF. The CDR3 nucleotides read TGTGCCAGCTCCCTCGGGTTACAAGAGACCCAGTACTTC.

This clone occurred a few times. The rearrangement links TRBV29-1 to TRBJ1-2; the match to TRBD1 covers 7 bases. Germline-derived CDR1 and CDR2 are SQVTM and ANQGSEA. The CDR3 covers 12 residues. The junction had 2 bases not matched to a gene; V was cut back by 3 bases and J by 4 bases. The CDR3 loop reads CSVETGRYGYTF. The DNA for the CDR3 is TGCAGCGTTGAGACAGGGCGCTATGGCTACACCTTC.

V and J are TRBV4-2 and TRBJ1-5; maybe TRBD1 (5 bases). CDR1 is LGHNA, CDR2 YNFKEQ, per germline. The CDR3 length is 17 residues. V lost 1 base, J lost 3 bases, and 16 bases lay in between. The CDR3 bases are TGTGCCAGCAGCCAAGGTAGACAGAAAAAAGACAATCAGCCCCAGCATTTT. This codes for CASSQGRQKKDNQPQHF.

The CDR3 loop reads CASSLLGRADTF. CDR3 bases: TGTGCCAGCAGTTTATTGGGCAGGGCCGACACCTTC. This rearrangement joins TRBV28 to TRBJ1-2, with a tentative D call TRBD1 (5 bases). CDR1 is MDHEN, CDR2 SYDVKM, per germline. This CDR3 spans 12 amino acids. Trimming pared 1 base from V and 12 bases from J, leaving 12 bases between.

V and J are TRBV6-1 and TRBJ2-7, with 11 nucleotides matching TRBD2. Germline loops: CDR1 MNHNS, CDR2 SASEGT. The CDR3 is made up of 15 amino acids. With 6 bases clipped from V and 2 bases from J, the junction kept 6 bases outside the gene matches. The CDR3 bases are TGTGCCAGCAGGCTGACTAGCGGGGCGCCCTACGAGCAGTACGTC. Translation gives CASRLTSGAPYEQYV.

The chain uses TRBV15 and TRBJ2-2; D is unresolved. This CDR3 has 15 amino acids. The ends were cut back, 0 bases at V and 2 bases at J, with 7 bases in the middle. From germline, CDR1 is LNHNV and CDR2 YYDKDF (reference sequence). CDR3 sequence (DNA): TGTGCCACCAGCAGAGATCTTCTAAACACCGGGGAGCTGTTTTTT. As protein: CATSRDLLNTGELFF.

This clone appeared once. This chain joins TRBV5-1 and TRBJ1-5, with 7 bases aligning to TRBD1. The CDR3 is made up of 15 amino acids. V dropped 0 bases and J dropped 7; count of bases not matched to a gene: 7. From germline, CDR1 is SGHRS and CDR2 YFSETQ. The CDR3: CASSLGPGGTQPQHF. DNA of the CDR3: TGCGCCAGCAGCTTGGGTCCAGGGGGGACGCAGCCCCAGCATTTT.

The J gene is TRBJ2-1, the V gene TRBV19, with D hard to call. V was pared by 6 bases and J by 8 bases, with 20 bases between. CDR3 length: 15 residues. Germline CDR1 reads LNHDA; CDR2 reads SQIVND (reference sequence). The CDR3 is CASSTARERMYEQFF. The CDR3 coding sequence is TGTGCCAGTAGCACGGCACGAGAGCGAATGTATGAGCAGTTCTTC.

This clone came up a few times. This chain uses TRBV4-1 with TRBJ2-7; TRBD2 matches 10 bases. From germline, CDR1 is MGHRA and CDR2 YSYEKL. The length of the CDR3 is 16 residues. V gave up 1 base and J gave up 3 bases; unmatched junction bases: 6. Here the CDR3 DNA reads TGCGCCAGCAGCCAAGCTCAACTAGCGGGAAGCTACGAGCAGTACTTC. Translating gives CASSQAQLAGSYEQYF.

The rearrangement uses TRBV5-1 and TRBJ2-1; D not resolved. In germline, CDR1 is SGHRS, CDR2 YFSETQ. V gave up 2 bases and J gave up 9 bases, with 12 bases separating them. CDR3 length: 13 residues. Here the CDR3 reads CASSFNLGGEQFF. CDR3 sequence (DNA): TGCGCCAGCAGCTTTAATCTAGGTGGTGAGCAGTTCTTC. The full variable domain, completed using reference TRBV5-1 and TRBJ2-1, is KAGVTQTPRYLIKTRGQQVTLSCSPISGHRSVSWYQQTPGQGLQFLFEYFSETQRNKGNFPGRFSGRQFSNSRSEMNVSTLELGDSALYLCASSFNLGGEQFFGPGTRLTVL.

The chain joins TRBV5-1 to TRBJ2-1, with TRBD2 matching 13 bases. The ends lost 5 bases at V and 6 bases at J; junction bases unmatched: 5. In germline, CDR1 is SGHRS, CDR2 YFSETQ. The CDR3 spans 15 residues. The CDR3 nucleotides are TGCGCCAGCAGAACTAGCGGGAGGGCCGTCAATGAGCAGTTCTTC. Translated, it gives CASRTSGRAVNEQFF.